This T cell receptor beta chain derives from a study of TIL therapy for anti-PD-1-resistant metastatic lung cancer. The libraries were made with immunoSEQ v3. Survey-level samples got 2 million or so read pairs; deep-level samples got about 5-6 million. Some clones are missing from TCRdb's copy, which holds only in-frame ones; the method was immunoSEQ multiplex PCR. The repertoire includes about 10,000 clones, about 55% of them detected once, and more than 9% sits in the top ten. The time point denotes: pre-treatment sample, taken before nivolumab and TIL therapy. Pleural nodules or supraclavicular lymph nodes made up most of the excised metastases sampled. CDR3 size: 16 residues. V lost 4 bases to trimming and J lost 3 bases; unmatched junction nucleotides: 9. Germline-derived CDR1 and CDR2 are MGHRA and YSYEKL. On this clone: No antigen is known for it.

General study results and limits: Compared with baseline intratumoral T cells, expanded TIL cultures were more clonal and less diverse (around 5.7% vs 31%).

The source material was tumor tissue, sampled at baseline. The chain uses TRBV4-1 and TRBJ1-5; 7 bases match TRBD1. This TCR was recovered from a person aged 25-85 years with non-small cell lung cancer. CDR3 sequence (DNA): TGCGCCAGCAGCCTGGTTCGGGGACAGAACAATCAGCCCCAGCATTTT. Translated, it gives CASSLVRGQNNQPQHF.